Sequencing of this TCR beta chain was carried out in a study of T cells after yellow fever vaccination. General study results and limits: The appearance of a small share of clonotypes in both CD4 and CD8 compartments was observed.

This clonotype was seen a few times. Its specificity is unknown. Universal primer sites and UMIs were introduced during 5'RACE template-switching synthesis of TCR cDNA. In TCRdb, the 5' RACE reads were re-called with MiXCR into one record per CDR3 protein. Among fewer than 85,000 distinct CDR3 sequences listed, 7.5% to 8% were seen once. CDR3 size: 14 residues. With V trimmed by 4 bases and J by 6 bases, 9 bases remained unmatched. The source of this sequence is a man aged 25 to 45 who received the YFV17D yellow fever vaccine. This chain links TRBV12-3 or TRBV12-4 with TRBJ2-7; 7 nucleotides match TRBD2. The material was CD8+ T cells sorted from PBMCs, obtained on the day of the yellow fever booster vaccination. CDR3 amino acids: CASSSAGPWGEQYF. In nucleotides, the CDR3 is TGTGCCAGCAGTTCAGCGGGACCCTGGGGCGAGCAGTACTTC.